The 25 T cell receptor beta chains in this list originate from one sample, sequenced in a study of PD-1 blockade in classical Hodgkin lymphoma. Libraries were prepared by immunoSEQ multiplex PCR; TCRdb keeps only in-frame clonotypes and omits some of them. The sample includes 95,000 to 100,000 clones, more than 85% of them seen just once. There was relapse after autologous stem cell transplantation in every patient, and there was variation in brentuximab vedotin exposure. The sequencing here drew on peripheral blood mononuclear cells (PBMCs), taken before the second cycle of nivolumab. The receptors derive from a human donor with classical Hodgkin lymphoma.

The chain couples TRBV2 to TRBJ1-2, with D perhaps matching TRBD1 (6 bases). Per the germline V gene, CDR1 is SNHLY and CDR2 is FYNNEI. The CDR3 has 16 amino acids. The V gene lost 0 bases and the J gene lost 4 bases, with 15 bases spanning the gap. CDR3 sequence: CASSEAPTGTPYGYTF. The CDR3 DNA is TGTGCCAGCAGTGAAGCGCCAACCGGGACACCCTATGGCTACACCTTC.

The V gene is TRBV9, the J gene TRBJ2-1; 8 bases align to TRBD2. The CDR3 covers 15 residues. CDR1 and CDR2 (germline): SGDLS, YYNGEE. With V trimmed by 4 bases and J by 8 bases, 11 bases remained unmatched. CDR3 coding DNA: TGTGCCAGCAGCTACGGACTAGCATCGAGCGATGAGCAGTTCTTC. Its protein is CASSYGLASSDEQFF.

The CDR3 loop is CASGRDRDTEAFF. The CDR3 DNA reads TGCGCCAGCGGTCGGGACAGGGACACTGAAGCTTTCTTT. This chain links TRBV5-1 with TRBJ1-1, with 9 positions matching TRBD1. Looked up from germline, CDR1 is SGHRS and CDR2 is YFSETQ. This CDR3 has 13 residues. J was trimmed by 3 bases and V by 7 bases; bases with no gene match: 4.

The chain recombines TRBV7-2 with TRBJ2-2; the D gene could be TRBD1 or TRBD2 (5 bases each). CDR1 and CDR2 (germline): SGHTA, FQGNSA. Trimming removed 3 bases at V and 7 bases at J, with 12 bases between. This CDR3 is built from 14 residues. CDR3: CASSLMGDIGELFF. CDR3 bases: TGTGCCAGCAGCTTGATGGGGGATATCGGGGAGCTGTTTTTT.

The chain has TRBV29-1 and TRBJ2-5, with D perhaps TRBD2 (6 bases). CDR1 and CDR2 (germline): SQVTM, ANQGSEA. V lost 4 bases, J lost 5 bases, and 26 bases lay in between. The CDR3 is made up of 17 amino acids. As DNA, the CDR3 is TGCAGCGTTGGTTCGTGGGGTACTACAGCGGGTGGGGAGACCCAGTACTTC. Its translation is CSVGSWGTTAGGETQYF.

In this sample, this clone turned up once. The V gene is TRBV5-6, the J gene TRBJ1-1; perhaps TRBD1 as D (5 bases). V shed 3 bases and J shed 1 base, with 19 bases lying between them. The CDR3 totals 17 residues. CDR1 is SGHDT and CDR2 is YYEEEE in the germline V gene. The CDR3, as DNA: TGTGCCAGCAGCTCGGCAAAATTTTTGGGGACGAACACTGAAGCTTTCTTT. This codes for CASSSAKFLGTNTEAFF.

V and J are TRBV27 and TRBJ2-7; 10 nucleotides agree with TRBD1. With V trimmed by 3 bases and J by 5 bases, 10 bases remained unmatched. Looked up from germline, CDR1 is MNHEY and CDR2 is SMNVEV (reference sequence). CDR3 length: 16 amino acids. Written as DNA, the CDR3 is TGTGCCAGCAGTTTCCCGACAGGGGGCGCATATGACGAGCAGTACTTC. Translating gives CASSFPTGGAYDEQYF.

The CDR3 sequence is CASSPGTDQETQYF. The CDR3 DNA follows: TGCGCCAGCAGCCCAGGTACGGACCAAGAGACCCAGTACTTC. This chain uses TRBV4-1 with TRBJ2-5; D unclear. The CDR3 length is 14 residues. The V gene lost 4 bases and the J gene lost 0 bases, with 9 bases spanning the gap. The germline gives CDR1 MGHRA, CDR2 YSYEKL.

The chain recombines TRBV25-1 with TRBJ1-1; tentative D call: TRBD1 (5 bases). This CDR3 has 15 amino acids. Between the trimmed V and J ends, which lost 10 bases and 7 bases, there was a span of 25 bases. The germline V gene has CDR1 MGHDK and CDR2 SYGVNS. CDR3 sequence reads: CATGPKGPNPFEAFF. As DNA, the CDR3 is TGTGCCACGGGTCCCAAGGGGCCAAACCCGTTTGAAGCTTTCTTT.

The chain employs TRBV5-1 and TRBJ1-2, with D maybe TRBD1 (5 bases). Germline V gene lookup returns CDR1 SGHRS and CDR2 YFSETQ. The germline V and J ends were trimmed by 0 bases and 5 bases, with 5 bases remaining between them. This CDR3 comprises 12 residues. The CDR3 protein is CASSLAGYGYTF. For the CDR3, the DNA is TGCGCCAGCAGCTTGGCAGGGTATGGCTACACCTTC.

The chain carries TRBV4-1 and TRBJ2-5; D remains unclear. V lost 4 bases and J lost 5, with 8 bases in between. The CDR3 length is 12 residues. Germline CDR1 and CDR2: MGHRA and YSYEKL. DNA for the CDR3: TGCGCCAGCAGCCCAGAGGAGGAGACCCAGTACTTC. Protein: CASSPEEETQYF.

The rearrangement joins TRBV6-6 to TRBJ1-5; 7 bases match TRBD1. The CDR3 sequence is 14 residues long. CDR1 MNHNY and CDR2 SVGAGI come from the germline V gene (reference sequence). Losses at the gene ends were 8 bases for V and 0 bases for J; bases not matched to a gene: 4. CDR3 loop: CASRQGYSNQPQHF. For the CDR3, the DNA is TGTGCCAGCCGACAGGGCTATAGCAATCAGCCCCAGCATTTT.

The chain is built from TRBV4-2 and TRBJ2-5, with 7 bases identical to TRBD2. CDR1 LGHNA and CDR2 YNFKEQ come from the germline V gene. This CDR3 comprises 19 residues. V gave up 0 bases and J gave up 1 base; unmatched junction bases: 14. The DNA for the CDR3 is TGTGCCAGCAGCCAAGATAGGCCGATAGGCCCGGGGGGCCAAGAGACCCAGTACTTC. Translated: CASSQDRPIGPGGQETQYF.

Remarks on this clone: Other DNA variants within this sample encode the same CDR3. The V and J genes are TRBV7-9 and TRBJ2-7; D is tentatively TRBD1 or TRBD2 (5 bases each). Germline loops: CDR1 SEHNR, CDR2 FQNEAQ (reference sequence). The CDR3 is 13 amino acids. V shed 4 bases and J shed 0 bases, with 7 bases lying between them. The CDR3: CASSSGTSYEQYF. The CDR3 nucleotides read TGTGCCAGCAGCTCGGGGACCTCCTACGAGCAGTACTTC.

This clone is medium-sized (0.01 to 0.1%). The chain combines TRBV19 with TRBJ1-4; D is ambiguous. V shed 8 bases and J shed 2 bases, with 15 bases lying between them. Germline V gene sequence: CDR1 LNHDA, CDR2 SQIVND (reference sequence). The CDR3 sequence is 15 residues long. CDR3 residues: CASAPIGGTNEKLFF. As DNA, the CDR3 is TGTGCCAGTGCCCCTATAGGTGGGACTAATGAAAAACTGTTTTTT. Using reference TRBV19 and TRBJ1-4 for the parts outside the CDR3, the full variable domain is DGGITQSPKYLFRKEGQNVTLSCEQNLNHDAMYWYRQDPGQGLRLIYYSQIVNDFQKGDIAEGYSVSREKKESFPLTVTSAQKNPTAFYLCASAPIGGTNEKLFFGSGTQLSVL.

This sequence joins TRBV6-5 and TRBJ1-3; no clear D. The CDR3 has 15 residues. Germline CDR1 and CDR2: MNHEY and SVGAGI. The V and J ends lost 7 bases and 0 bases respectively, with 13 bases between them. CDR3 nucleotide sequence: TGTGCCAGCATGTCCTGGAGATCCTCTGGAAACACCATATATTTT. Translated, it gives CASMSWRSSGNTIYF.

Concerning this clone itself: One end of the junction fails to match germline, which may point to a read error. The rearrangement links TRBV7-2 to TRBJ2-2; TRBD2 matches at 7 bases. In germline, CDR1 is SGHTA, CDR2 FQGNSA. The CDR3 has 16 residues. The chain's CDR3 is CASSGPSGPITGELFF. CDR3 in DNA: TGTGCCAGCAGCGGTCCTAGCGGCCCGATCACCGGAGAGCTGTTTTTT.

The rearrangement uses TRBV29-1 and TRBJ2-2; D gene uncertain. From germline, CDR1 is SQVTM and CDR2 ANQGSEA. The CDR3 loop spans 10 amino acids. V was clipped by 6 bases and J by 3 bases, with 2 bases between them. CDR3 coding DNA: TGCAGCGTGGACACCGGGGAGCTGTTTTTT. It yields the protein CSVDTGELFF.

In its sample, this clone was seen many times. The chain uses TRBV7-8 and TRBJ1-2; unclear D gene. The germline V gene encodes CDR1 SGHVS and CDR2 FQNEAQ. V lost 4 bases, J lost 4 bases, and 13 bases lay in between. This CDR3 region has 14 residues. The CDR3 is CASSSTREGYGYTF. The CDR3 coding sequence is TGTGCCAGCAGCTCAACCCGGGAGGGCTATGGCTACACCTTC. The entire variable domain, with the rest obtained from reference TRBV7-8 and TRBJ1-2, is as follows: GAGVSQSPRYKVAKRGQDVALRCDPISGHVSLFWYQQALGQGPEFLTYFQNEAQLDKSGLPSDRFFAERPEGSVSTLKIQRTQQEDSAVYLCASSSTREGYGYTFGSGTRLTVV.

V and J are TRBV7-2 and TRBJ1-3; no reliable D call. Germline V CDR1 and CDR2: SGHTA, FQGNSA. The germline V and J ends were trimmed by 5 bases and 0 bases, with 8 bases remaining between them. This CDR3 comprises 14 residues. This CDR3 reads CASSIRNSGNTIYF. The CDR3 nucleotides read TGTGCCAGCAGCATAAGAAACTCTGGAAACACCATATATTTT.

The rearrangement links TRBV11-2 to TRBJ2-3, with 12 bases fitting TRBD2. Trimming removed 6 bases from V and 2 bases from J; junction bases left unmatched: 6. The CDR3 has 16 amino acids. Germline CDR1 reads SGHAT; CDR2 reads FQNNGV. CDR3 nucleotides: TGTGCCAGCAGACCCAGGACTAGCGGGGTCACAGATACGCAGTATTTT. Its protein is CASRPRTSGVTDTQYF.

This clone is labeled as medium-sized. The chain uses TRBV20-1 and TRBJ1-2; D is ambiguous. Per the germline V gene, CDR1 is DFQATT and CDR2 is SNEGSKA (reference sequence). This CDR3 spans 11 amino acids. Trimming took 5 bases from V and 8 from J, leaving 12 bases between them. The CDR3 DNA sequence: TGCAGTGCTGGTGAAAGGGCCGGCTACACCTTC. It specifies CSAGERAGYTF.

The rearrangement links TRBV4-3 to TRBJ2-7; 11 nucleotides line up with TRBD1. The CDR3 contains 14 residues. V gave up 4 bases and J gave up 2 bases; unmatched junction bases: 1. The germline gives CDR1 LGHNA, CDR2 YSLEER. CDR3 amino acids: CASSLGQGAYEQYF. The CDR3 DNA follows: TGCGCCAGCAGCCTGGGACAGGGGGCCTACGAGCAGTACTTC.

V usage is TRBV19 and J usage is TRBJ2-7; D gene uncertain. With 7 bases removed from V and 3 bases from J, the gap between germline ends came to 16 bases. Germline V CDR1 and CDR2: LNHDA, SQIVND (reference sequence). This CDR3 has 14 amino acids. CDR3 region: CASTPGGRNYEQYF. CDR3 coding DNA: TGTGCCAGTACCCCAGGCGGAAGGAACTACGAGCAGTACTTC.

The chain joins TRBV7-9 to TRBJ2-1; D is tentatively TRBD1 or TRBD2 (5 bases each). Deletions cut 8 bases from V and 9 bases from J, with 20 bases between. Germline V gene data show CDR1 as SEHNR and CDR2 as FQNEAQ (reference sequence). The length of the CDR3 is 14 residues. The chain's CDR3 is CASSPGPMSGEQFF. The CDR3 DNA follows: TGTGCCAGCTCCCCGGGACCCATGTCCGGTGAGCAGTTCTTC.